A selection of T cell receptor beta chains follows, all from one sample in a study of blood T cells in healthy people across ages. TCRdb itself ran the 5' RACE reads through MiXCR, one entry per CDR3 protein. The sample records 750,000 or so distinct CDR3 sequences, 25% being singletons. These data also featured in a second study, about T cells of mothers and their children.

The sequencing sample was made of blood. These receptors were obtained from a boy between 5 and 17 years old in good health. Each CDR3 is given with its conserved first and last residue. A D gene is named only where the DNA matches it firmly. Clone size is not always given. Where it is, it says once, few, many or a class for expanded clones.

v_call	cdr3_length	clone_size	j_call	d_call	cdr3_aa	cdr3_nt
TRBV2	16	-	TRBJ1-2	-	CASRGTWGTGHYGYTF	TGTGCCAGCAGGGGAACGTGGGGGACCGGGCACTATGGCTACACCTTC
TRBV12-3/TRBV12-4	12	-	TRBJ1-2	-	CASSLAAYGYTF	TGTGCCAGCAGTTTAGCAGCCTATGGCTACACCTTC
TRBV9	15	-	TRBJ2-5	TRBD2	CASSVDQRESVTQYF	TGTGCCAGCAGCGTAGACCAGCGGGAGTCGGTGACCCAGTACTTC
TRBV7-2	14	-	TRBJ2-2	-	CASSLMVETGELFF	TGTGCCAGCAGCCTCATGGTAGAGACCGGGGAGCTGTTTTTT
TRBV27	15	-	TRBJ1-2	-	CASSPRAGQGYGYTF	TGTGCCAGCAGTCCCCGGGCAGGGCAGGGGTATGGCTACACCTTC
TRBV7-2	16	few	TRBJ2-5	TRBD2	CASSPQTSGGWETQYF	TGTGCCAGCAGCCCGCAGACTAGCGGGGGGTGGGAGACCCAGTACTTC
TRBV29-1	16	few	TRBJ2-3	TRBD2	CSVAGLADASTDTQYF	TGCAGCGTTGCCGGACTAGCGGACGCTAGCACAGATACGCAGTATTTT
TRBV20-1	13	-	TRBJ2-4	-	CSASKETGDIQYF	TGCAGTGCTAGTAAGGAAACGGGAGACATTCAGTACTTC
TRBV20-1	13	few	TRBJ2-7	-	CSAVPSKLGEQYF	TGCAGTGCAGTCCCCTCTAAGTTGGGCGAGCAGTACTTC
TRBV20-1	14	few	TRBJ2-4	TRBD1	CSAVSRQGDDIQYF	TGCAGTGCTGTTTCCCGACAGGGGGACGACATTCAGTACTTC
TRBV5-1	16	-	TRBJ2-7	TRBD1	CASSGLTGTFGDEQYF	TGCGCCAGCAGCGGGTTGACAGGGACGTTCGGGGACGAGCAGTACTTC
TRBV19	12	-	TRBJ1-2	-	CATKQGIPGYTF	TGTGCCACGAAACAGGGAATCCCTGGCTACACCTTC
TRBV28	15	-	TRBJ1-1	TRBD1	CASSTPSGGVTEAFF	TGTGCCAGCAGCACACCGTCAGGGGGTGTAACTGAAGCTTTCTTT
TRBV6-2/TRBV6-3	14	-	TRBJ1-2	-	CASSSEGINYGYTF	TGTGCCAGCAGTTCGGAAGGGATTAACTATGGCTACACCTTC
TRBV12-3/TRBV12-4	13	-	TRBJ1-2	-	CASSMPADLGYTF	TGTGCCAGCAGTATGCCCGCAGACCTGGGCTACACCTTC
TRBV5-5	14	few	TRBJ2-7	TRBD1	CASSLTGMWDEQYF	TGTGCCAGCAGCCTGACAGGGATGTGGGACGAGCAGTACTTC
TRBV7-2	14	-	TRBJ1-1	-	CASSQGGYGVEAFF	TGTGCCAGCAGCCAAGGGGGATATGGTGTGGAAGCTTTCTTT
TRBV27	14	few	TRBJ2-4	-	CASSYGLGVDIQYF	TGTGCCAGCAGTTATGGACTCGGCGTTGACATTCAGTACTTC
TRBV2	15	-	TRBJ2-7	TRBD1	CASSEWGTGGYEQYF	TGTGCCAGCAGTGAATGGGGGACAGGAGGCTACGAGCAGTACTTC
TRBV27	14	few	TRBJ2-1	-	CASSSEGGSVGQFF	TGTGCCAGCAGTTCGGAGGGGGGGTCCGTTGGGCAGTTCTTC
TRBV29-1	16	few	TRBJ2-6	-	CSVPTGEPSGANVLTF	TGCAGCGTTCCGACAGGAGAACCCTCTGGGGCCAACGTCCTGACTTTC
TRBV5-1	14	few	TRBJ2-7	-	CASSLDEGSYEQYF	TGCGCCAGCAGCTTGGATGAGGGTTCCTACGAGCAGTACTTC
TRBV12-3/TRBV12-4	13	-	TRBJ2-3	-	CASSEPYTDTQYF	TGTGCCAGCAGTGAGCCCTACACAGATACGCAGTATTTT
TRBV2	13	-	TRBJ2-7	-	CASRETFSYEQYF	TGTGCCAGCAGGGAGACATTTTCCTACGAGCAGTACTTC
TRBV2	13	-	TRBJ2-2	-	CASSQGFTGELFF	TGTGCCAGCAGTCAGGGGTTCACCGGGGAGCTGTTTTTT
TRBV12-3/TRBV12-4	14	few	TRBJ2-5	-	CASSLLSGKETQYF	TGTGCCAGCAGTTTATTAAGTGGGAAAGAGACCCAGTACTTC
TRBV7-2	15	-	TRBJ1-2	-	CASSPRGLPNYGYTF	TGTGCCAGCAGCCCCCGGGGGCTACCTAACTATGGCTACACCTTC
TRBV5-1	13	-	TRBJ2-1	TRBD1	CASSAPGTGGALF	TGCGCCAGCAGCGCCCCCGGGACAGGGGGCGCACTCTTC
TRBV10-3	17	-	TRBJ1-2	TRBD1	CAISEPRGTGYNYGYTF	TGTGCCATCAGTGAGCCCCGGGGGACAGGCTATAACTATGGCTACACCTTC
TRBV9	15	few	TRBJ1-4	-	CASSAGRSSNEKLFF	TGTGCCAGCAGTGCGGGCCGATCCTCTAATGAAAAACTGTTTTTT
TRBV7-6	16	few	TRBJ2-2	TRBD2	CASSSPSGGDSGELFF	TGTGCCAGCAGCTCTCCTAGCGGGGGGGACTCCGGGGAGCTGTTTTTT
TRBV20-1	15	-	TRBJ2-1	-	CSATESASDYNEQFF	TGCAGTGCAACAGAATCCGCTAGCGACTACAATGAGCAGTTCTTC
TRBV6-6	12	few	TRBJ2-3	TRBD2	CATGLDTDTQYF	TGTGCCACCGGACTAGACACAGATACGCAGTATTTT
TRBV20-1	14	-	TRBJ2-7	TRBD2	CSAVQREGPYEQYF	TGCAGTGCTGTCCAGCGGGAGGGACCCTACGAGCAGTACTTC
TRBV7-3	15	few	TRBJ2-3	TRBD2	CASSPSGAGTDTQYF	TGTGCCAGCAGCCCGAGCGGGGCGGGGACAGATACGCAGTATTTT
TRBV28	15	once	TRBJ2-5	-	CASSLSGAAEETQYF	TGTGCCAGCAGTTTATCGGGAGCGGCGGAAGAGACCCAGTACTTC
TRBV29-1	12	-	TRBJ1-1	-	CSGGMENTEAFF	TGCAGTGGCGGGATGGAGAACACTGAAGCTTTCTTT
TRBV6-2/TRBV6-3	14	few	TRBJ2-6	-	CASSYLAGANVLTF	TGTGCCAGCAGTTACTTAGCTGGGGCCAACGTCCTGACTTTC
TRBV9	16	-	TRBJ2-1	TRBD2	CASSVSLAGLRNEQFF	TGTGCCAGCAGCGTATCACTAGCGGGATTGAGAAATGAGCAGTTCTTC
TRBV7-2	14	-	TRBJ1-2	TRBD1	CASSLDTGGGGYTF	TGTGCCAGCAGCTTAGATACAGGGGGCGGTGGCTACACCTTC
TRBV5-1	16	-	TRBJ2-2	-	CASSLALGRNTGELFF	TGCGCCAGCAGCTTGGCCCTGGGAAGGAACACCGGGGAGCTGTTTTTT
TRBV6-6	16	-	TRBJ2-1	-	CASSYGGSEPYNEQFF	TGTGCCAGCAGTTACGGAGGCAGCGAACCCTACAATGAGCAGTTCTTC
TRBV7-8	12	few	TRBJ2-3	-	CASSLGVIIQYF	TGTGCCAGCAGCTTAGGTGTGATCATCCAGTATTTT
TRBV11-2	15	few	TRBJ2-1	-	CASSPTVDLYNEQFF	TGTGCCAGCAGCCCGACCGTCGACCTTTACAATGAGCAGTTCTTC
TRBV5-1	15	-	TRBJ1-5	TRBD1	CASSLGTGVGQPQHF	TGCGCCAGCAGCTTGGGGACAGGGGTCGGTCAGCCCCAGCATTTT
TRBV5-1	16	-	TRBJ1-1	-	CASSSGPLASNTEAFF	TGCGCCAGCAGCTCCGGACCTCTAGCCTCGAACACTGAAGCTTTCTTT
TRBV7-3	15	-	TRBJ2-7	-	CASSFGGGSFYGQYF	TGTGCCAGCAGCTTCGGAGGGGGAAGTTTTTACGGGCAGTACTTC
TRBV24-1	14	-	TRBJ2-1	TRBD1	CATSDRTGEDEQFF	TGTGCCACCAGTGATCGGACAGGGGAGGATGAGCAGTTCTTC
TRBV6-1	15	-	TRBJ1-6	TRBD1	CASSESGTGLSPLHF	TGTGCCAGCAGTGAAAGTGGGACAGGGCTTTCACCCCTCCACTTT
TRBV10-3	13	few	TRBJ1-6	-	CAISVDVNSPLHF	TGTGCCATCAGTGTAGACGTTAATTCACCCCTCCACTTT
TRBV5-8	14	-	TRBJ2-7	TRBD1	CASSSGQGNYEQYF	TGTGCCAGCAGCTCAGGACAGGGAAACTACGAGCAGTACTTC
TRBV7-2	14	-	TRBJ2-3	-	CASSLRGASDTQYF	TGTGCCAGCAGCTTAAGGGGGGCGTCAGATACGCAGTATTTT
TRBV29-1	14	few	TRBJ2-7	TRBD2	CSVVPASGTGEQYF	TGCAGCGTTGTCCCGGCTAGCGGGACCGGGGAGCAGTACTTC